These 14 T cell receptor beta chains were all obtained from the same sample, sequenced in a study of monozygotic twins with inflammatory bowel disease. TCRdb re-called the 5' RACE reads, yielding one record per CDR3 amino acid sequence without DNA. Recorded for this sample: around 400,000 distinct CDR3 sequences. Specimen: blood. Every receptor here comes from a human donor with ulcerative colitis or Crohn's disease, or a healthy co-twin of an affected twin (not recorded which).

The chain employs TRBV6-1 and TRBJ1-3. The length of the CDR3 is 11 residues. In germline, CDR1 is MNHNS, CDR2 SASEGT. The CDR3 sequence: CASKVGNTIYF.

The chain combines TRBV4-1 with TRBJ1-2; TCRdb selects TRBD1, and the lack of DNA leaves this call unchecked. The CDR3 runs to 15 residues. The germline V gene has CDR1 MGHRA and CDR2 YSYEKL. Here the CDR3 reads CASSQESTGRDGYTF.

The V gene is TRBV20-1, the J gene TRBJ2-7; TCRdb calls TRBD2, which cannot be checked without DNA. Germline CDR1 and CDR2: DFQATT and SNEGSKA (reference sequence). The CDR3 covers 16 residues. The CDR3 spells CSANSLGGLAGDEQYF.

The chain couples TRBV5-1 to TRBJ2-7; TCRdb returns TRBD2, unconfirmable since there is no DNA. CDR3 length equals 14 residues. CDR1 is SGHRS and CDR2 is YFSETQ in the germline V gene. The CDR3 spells CASREGVWSYEQYF.

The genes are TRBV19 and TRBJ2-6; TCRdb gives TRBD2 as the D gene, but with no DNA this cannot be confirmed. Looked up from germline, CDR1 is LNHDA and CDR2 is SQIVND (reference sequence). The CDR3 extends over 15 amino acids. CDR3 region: CASSTVAGGVNVLTF.

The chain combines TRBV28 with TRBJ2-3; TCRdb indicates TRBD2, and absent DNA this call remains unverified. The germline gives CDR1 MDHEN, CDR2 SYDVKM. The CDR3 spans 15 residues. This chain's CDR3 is CASSSTGLGGDTQYF.

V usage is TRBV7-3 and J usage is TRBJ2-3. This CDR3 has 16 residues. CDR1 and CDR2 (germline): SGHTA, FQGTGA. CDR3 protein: CASSLNVVGRSDTQYF.

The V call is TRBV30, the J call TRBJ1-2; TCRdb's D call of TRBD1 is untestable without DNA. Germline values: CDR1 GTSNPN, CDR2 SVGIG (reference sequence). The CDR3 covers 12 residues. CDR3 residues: CAWSVRGVGYTF.

CDR3 sequence reads: CASSTRAGQPQHF. V usage is TRBV5-6 and J usage is TRBJ1-5. Germline values: CDR1 SGHDT, CDR2 YYEEEE. The CDR3 length is 13 residues.

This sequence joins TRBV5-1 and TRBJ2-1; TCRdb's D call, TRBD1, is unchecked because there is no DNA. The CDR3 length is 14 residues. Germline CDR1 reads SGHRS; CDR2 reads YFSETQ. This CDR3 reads CASSPGTGKAEQFF.

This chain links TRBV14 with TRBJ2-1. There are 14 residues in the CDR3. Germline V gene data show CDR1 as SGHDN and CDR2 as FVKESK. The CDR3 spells CASSQDLDYNEQFF.

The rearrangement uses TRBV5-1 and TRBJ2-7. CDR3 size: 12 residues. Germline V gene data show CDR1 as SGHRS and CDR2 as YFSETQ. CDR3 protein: CASSPDHYEQYF.

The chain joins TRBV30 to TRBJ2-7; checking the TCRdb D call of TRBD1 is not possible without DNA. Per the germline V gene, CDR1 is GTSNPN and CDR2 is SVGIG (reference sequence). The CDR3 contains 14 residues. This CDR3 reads CAWRPGTGTYEQYF.

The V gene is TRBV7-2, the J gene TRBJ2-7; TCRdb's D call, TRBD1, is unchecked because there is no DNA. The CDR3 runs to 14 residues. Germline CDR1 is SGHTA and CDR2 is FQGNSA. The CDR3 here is CASSFDRGREEQYF.